The 32 T cell receptor beta chains below were found in one sample sequenced in a study of cytomegalovirus exposure and HLA in healthy donors. In the PCR, 60 Vbeta and 13 Jbeta primers were used. Sequenced by immunoSEQ multiplex PCR; TCRdb stores in-frame clones only, minus some. The profile shows some 190,000 clones, roughly 90% of them singletons. Sequenced input: PBMCs. The receptors were sampled from a woman aged 25 to 39 in good health and CMV-seronegative.

The gene calls are TRBV18 and TRBJ2-7, with 11 bases that match TRBD2. The CDR3 has 15 amino acids. CDR1 KGHSH and CDR2 LQKENI come from the germline V gene. V lost 1 base to trimming and J lost 3 bases; unmatched junction nucleotides: 2. The CDR3 here is CASSPRTSGSYEQYF. The CDR3 region has the DNA TGTGCCAGCTCACCACGTACTAGCGGGAGCTACGAGCAGTACTTC. The variable domain in full, completed from reference TRBV18 and TRBJ2-7, reads NAGVMQNPRHLVRRRGQEARLRCSPMKGHSHVYWYRQLPEEGLKFMVYLQKENIIDESGMPKERFSAEFPKEGPSILRIQQVVRGDSAAYFCASSPRTSGSYEQYFGPGTRLTVT.

V gene TRBV6-1 combines with J gene TRBJ1-6; no clear D gene. From germline, CDR1 is MNHNS and CDR2 SASEGT. The CDR3 spans 14 residues. Trimming removed 6 bases at V and 0 bases at J, with 6 bases between. DNA of the CDR3: TGTGCCAGCAGCGTGGCCTCCTATAATTCACCCCTCCACTTT. This sequence encodes CASSVASYNSPLHF.

The chain joins TRBV11-2 to TRBJ1-6; D is unclear. The CDR3 consists of 12 residues. V shed 4 bases and J shed 5 bases, with 3 bases lying between them. The germline gives CDR1 SGHAT, CDR2 FQNNGV. The CDR3 region is CASSSNNSPLHF. CDR3 bases: TGTGCCAGCAGCTCAAATAATTCACCCCTCCACTTT.

This clone was observed a few times. V usage is TRBV2 and J usage is TRBJ2-3; tentatively, D is TRBD2 (6 bases). This CDR3 contains 16 residues. CDR1 and CDR2 from the germline V gene are SNHLY and FYNNEI. V was shortened by 4 bases and J by 10 bases, with 24 bases between the two germline ends. The CDR3 bases are TGTGCCAGCAGTGCCCCTAGCGCCCTTACTACTGTTGCGCAGTATTTT. Translated, it gives CASSAPSALTTVAQYF.

V is TRBV5-1 and J is TRBJ2-1; tentative D call: TRBD2 (6 bases). Germline values: CDR1 SGHRS, CDR2 YFSETQ. The CDR3 sequence is 15 residues long. Trimming removed 1 base at V and 4 bases at J, with 12 bases between. In DNA, the CDR3 is TGCGCCAGCAGCTTGCCGGGAGCAGCTTACAATGAGCAGTTCTTC. Translated, it gives CASSLPGAAYNEQFF.

This rearrangement joins TRBV6-1 to TRBJ2-5; D perhaps matches TRBD1 (6 bases). The CDR3 has 14 residues. Trimming shortened V by 5 bases and J by 3 bases, and 13 bases separated the two germline ends. Germline CDR1 and CDR2: MNHNS and SASEGT. CDR3: CASSRDNPEETQYF. The CDR3 bases are TGTGCCAGCAGTAGGGACAACCCGGAAGAGACCCAGTACTTC.

Worth noting for this clone: The germline gene is not matched at one end of the junction; a read error may be the cause. This chain links TRBV6-6 with TRBJ2-4; D perhaps matches TRBD1 (6 bases). The CDR3 totals 11 residues. Germline CDR1 is MNHNY and CDR2 is SVGAGI (reference sequence). CDR3 nucleotide sequence: TGTGCCAGCAGATTTCCAGGGGAGTGGGACTTC. Translating gives CASRFPGEWDF.

The chain uses TRBV19 and TRBJ2-2; 7 bases are shared with TRBD1. The germline gives CDR1 LNHDA, CDR2 SQIVND (reference sequence). The CDR3 extends over 15 amino acids. The trim removed 5 bases at V and 2 bases at J, leaving 5 bases unmatched. CDR3 sequence: CASSVDRVNTGELFF. DNA of the CDR3: TGTGCCAGTAGTGTTGACAGGGTTAACACCGGGGAGCTGTTTTTT.

The rearrangement uses TRBV19 and TRBJ1-1; 7 nucleotides match TRBD1. The germline V gene has CDR1 LNHDA and CDR2 SQIVND (reference sequence). The CDR3 loop spans 14 amino acids. Germline trimming cut 7 bases from V and 5 bases from J; bases unmatched to any gene: 10. The CDR3 DNA reads as TGTGCCAGTACGCTTCGACAGGGTTGGACTGAAGCTTTCTTT. Its translation: CASTLRQGWTEAFF. The complete variable domain, with remaining parts taken from reference TRBV19 and TRBJ1-1, reads DGGITQSPKYLFRKEGQNVTLSCEQNLNHDAMYWYRQDPGQGLRLIYYSQIVNDFQKGDIAEGYSVSREKKESFPLTVTSAQKNPTAFYLCASTLRQGWTEAFFGQGTRLTVV.

This chain connects TRBV5-1 to TRBJ2-1; D gene uncertain. The germline V and J ends were trimmed by 2 bases and 4 bases, with 10 bases remaining between them. Germline-derived CDR1 and CDR2 are SGHRS and YFSETQ. The CDR3 has 14 residues. The CDR3 sequence: CASSFRAVYNEQFF. The CDR3 DNA reads TGCGCCAGCAGCTTCCGCGCGGTTTACAATGAGCAGTTCTTC.

The gene calls are TRBV2 and TRBJ2-7; 9 nucleotides match TRBD1. V lost 8 bases and J lost 2; bases outside the gene matches: 7. The CDR3 extends over 14 amino acids. Germline CDR1 SNHLY, CDR2 FYNNEI. The CDR3 bases are TGTGCCAGCGGAGGTGGGGACAGGGCCTACGAGCAGTACTTC. It encodes CASGGGDRAYEQYF.

The chain uses TRBV2 and TRBJ2-3; tentative D call: TRBD1 (6 bases). CDR1 is SNHLY and CDR2 is FYNNEI in the germline V gene. With 2 bases removed from V and 0 bases from J, the gap between germline ends came to 15 bases. The CDR3 has 17 amino acids. The CDR3 DNA reads TGTGCCAGCAGTGAACAGGGGCGCCTACTGAGCACAGATACGCAGTATTTT. The encoded protein is CASSEQGRLLSTDTQYF.

This chain connects TRBV19 to TRBJ2-1; perhaps TRBD2 as D (7 bases). The CDR3 length is 13 residues. The V gene's germline CDR1 is LNHDA and CDR2 SQIVND (reference sequence). Deletions cut 3 bases from V and 8 bases from J, with 11 bases between. CDR3 in amino acids: CASSIRGADEQFF. CDR3 sequence (DNA): TGTGCCAGTAGTATCCGGGGGGCGGATGAGCAGTTCTTC.

V usage is TRBV7-9 and J usage is TRBJ1-4; D gene uncertain. Trimming shortened V by 7 bases and J by 8 bases, and 17 bases separated the two germline ends. Looked up from germline, CDR1 is SEHNR and CDR2 is FQNEAQ (reference sequence). The CDR3 runs to 14 residues. CDR3 region: CASTPPGVGEKLFF. CDR3 sequence (DNA): TGTGCCAGCACCCCGCCCGGGGTAGGCGAAAAACTGTTTTTT.

This chain connects TRBV19 to TRBJ2-6; D unclear. V gave up 7 bases and J gave up 0 bases, with 13 bases separating them. Looked up from germline, CDR1 is LNHDA and CDR2 is SQIVND (reference sequence). The CDR3 extends over 16 amino acids. CDR3 DNA sequence: TGTGCCAGTACACAGAGATTTAGCTCTGGGGCCAACGTCCTGACTTTC. It is translated as CASTQRFSSGANVLTF.

The gene calls are TRBV6-5 and TRBJ2-5, with D possibly matching TRBD2 (6 bases). The last part of the DNA fits TRBJ2-7 better; the J call may be wrong. Germline CDR1 reads MNHEY; CDR2 reads SVGAGI. This CDR3 is 15 amino acids long. The CDR3 loop is CASSPRGMSSYEQYF. The CDR3 nucleotides read TGTGCCAGCAGCCCCCGGGGGATGAGCTCCTACGAGCAGTACTTC.

The chain joins TRBV5-1 to TRBJ2-7, with 12 bases matching TRBD2. CDR3 size: 16 residues. The germline CDR1 and CDR2 sequences are SGHRS and YFSETQ. V lost 5 bases to trimming and J lost 6 bases; unmatched junction nucleotides: 12. This CDR3 reads CASRGSGLAGYSEQYF. CDR3 sequence (DNA): TGCGCCAGCAGAGGATCTGGACTAGCGGGATATTCCGAGCAGTACTTC.

The count of this clone is one. J is TRBJ2-5 and V is TRBV6-6, with 8 bases aligning to TRBD1. V shed 2 bases and J 0 bases; nucleotides not matched to a gene: 5. Per germline, CDR1 MNHNY and CDR2 SVGAGI (reference sequence). CDR3 length: 16 amino acids. CDR3 sequence reads: CASSYGTGSYQETQYF. The CDR3 nucleotides are TGTGCCAGCAGTTACGGGACAGGTTCGTACCAAGAGACCCAGTACTTC.

The genes are TRBV7-8 and TRBJ2-1; the D gene is possibly TRBD1 (5 bases). V lost 0 bases and J 8 bases, leaving 8 bases between the germline ends. The CDR3 has 13 residues. CDR1 is SGHVS, CDR2 FQNEAQ, per germline. CDR3 residues: CASSLAQGYEQFF. The DNA for the CDR3 is TGTGCCAGCAGCTTAGCGCAGGGCTATGAGCAGTTCTTC.

The chain couples TRBV7-9 to TRBJ1-1; D not resolved. Trimming pared 5 bases from V and 4 bases from J, leaving 11 bases between. CDR1 is SEHNR and CDR2 is FQNEAQ in the germline V gene (reference sequence). The CDR3 spans 13 residues. CDR3: CASSPSYGTEAFF. CDR3 DNA sequence: TGTGCCAGCAGCCCATCTTACGGCACTGAAGCTTTCTTT.

J is TRBJ2-5 and V is TRBV19, with 9 bases lining up with TRBD1. After removal of 5 bases from V and 11 bases from J, the junction contained 9 bases not matched to a gene. CDR1 is LNHDA, CDR2 SQIVND, per germline (reference sequence). The length of the CDR3 is 13 residues. CDR3 loop: CASSFGTGREQYF. DNA for the CDR3: TGTGCCAGTAGTTTCGGGACAGGGCGGGAGCAGTACTTC.

The chain links TRBV6-1 to TRBJ2-7; no firm D call. The ends were cut back, 4 bases at V and 3 bases at J, with 7 bases in the middle. Germline assignment: CDR1 MNHNS and CDR2 SASEGT. This CDR3 is 12 amino acids long. The CDR3 region has the DNA TGTGCCAGCAGTGCAGACTTCTACGAGCAGTACTTC. Translating gives CASSADFYEQYF.

V and J are TRBV28 and TRBJ2-3, with unresolved D. The germline V and J ends were trimmed by 4 bases and 0 bases, with 8 bases remaining between them. Germline V gene sequence: CDR1 MDHEN, CDR2 SYDVKM. The CDR3 has 14 amino acids. The CDR3 nucleotides are TGTGCCAGCAGTTCTACACAGAGCACAGATACGCAGTATTTT. It is translated as CASSSTQSTDTQYF.

The rearrangement links TRBV9 to TRBJ2-3; 10 nucleotides match TRBD2. The CDR3 has 16 amino acids. After removal of 0 bases from V and 2 bases from J, the junction contained 3 bases not matched to a gene. The germline CDR1 and CDR2 sequences are SGDLS and YYNGEE. Here the CDR3 reads CASSVALAGITDTQYF. The CDR3 bases are TGTGCCAGCAGCGTAGCACTAGCGGGGATCACAGATACGCAGTATTTT.

This rearrangement joins TRBV6-1 to TRBJ2-2, with a possible D match to TRBD2 (6 bases). Germline V gene data show CDR1 as MNHNS and CDR2 as SASEGT. Trimming cost V 6 bases and J 4 bases, with 12 bases left between them. The CDR3 contains 14 residues. The chain's CDR3 is CASSGGGVTGELFF. The CDR3 DNA reads as TGTGCCAGCAGCGGCGGAGGGGTCACCGGGGAGCTGTTTTTT.

The chain is built from TRBV15 and TRBJ1-3, with D tentatively TRBD1 (6 bases). Deletions cut 6 bases from V and 0 bases from J, with 15 bases between. Per germline, CDR1 LNHNV and CDR2 YYDKDF (reference sequence). The CDR3 is made up of 16 amino acids. CDR3 DNA sequence: TGTGCCACCAGGGCAGGGGTAGGCTTCTCTGGAAACACCATATATTTT. Amino acid sequence: CATRAGVGFSGNTIYF. Full variable domain (outside the CDR3, taken from reference TRBV15 and TRBJ1-3): DAMVIQNPRYQVTQFGKPVTLSCSQTLNHNVMYWYQQKSSQAPKLLFHYYDKDFNNEADTPDNFQSRRPNTSFCFLDIRSPGLGDTAMYLCATRAGVGFSGNTIYFGEGSWLTVV.

The rearrangement joins TRBV4-1 to TRBJ1-5; D not resolved. With 0 bases removed from V and 0 bases from J, the gap between germline ends came to 9 bases. CDR3 length: 16 amino acids. The germline CDR1 and CDR2 sequences are MGHRA and YSYEKL. For the CDR3, the DNA is TGCGCCAGCAGCCAAGACGCGGCGGGTAGCAATCAGCCCCAGCATTTT. As protein: CASSQDAAGSNQPQHF.

Note on this clone: At one of its ends the junction is not consistent with the germline gene, which may arise from a read error. V is TRBV7-7 and J is TRBJ2-1, with TRBD2 identical over 11 bases. This CDR3 comprises 16 residues. Germline-derived CDR1 and CDR2 are SSHAT and FNYEAQ (reference sequence). This CDR3 reads CASSLSSGGSYNEQFF. The CDR3 DNA follows: TGTGCTAGCAGCTTGTCTAGCGGGGGGTCCTACAATGAGCAGTTCTTC. Drawing the rest from reference TRBV7-7 and TRBJ2-1, the complete variable domain is GAGVSQSPRYKVTKRGQDVTLRCDPISSHATLYWYQQALGQGPEFLTYFNYEAQPDKSGLPSDRFSAERPEGSISTLTIQRTEQRDSAMYRCASSLSSGGSYNEQFFGPGTRLTVL.

V is TRBV2 and J is TRBJ2-7; TRBD1 matches at 11 bases. With 8 bases clipped from V and 5 bases from J, the junction kept 14 bases outside the gene matches. The CDR3 has 16 amino acids. Germline lookup yields CDR1 SNHLY and CDR2 FYNNEI. CDR3 residues: CASEKPGQGVFDEQYF. The CDR3 DNA reads as TGTGCCAGCGAGAAACCGGGACAGGGGGTATTCGACGAGCAGTACTTC.

The genes are TRBV25-1 and TRBJ1-1; D call uncertain. In germline, CDR1 is MGHDK, CDR2 SYGVNS. The CDR3 loop spans 16 amino acids. V lost 0 bases to trimming and J lost 2 bases, with 13 bases between them. Written as DNA, the CDR3 is TGTGCCAGCAGTGAATATTTCGGGAGCATAAACACTGAAGCTTTCTTT. Protein sequence: CASSEYFGSINTEAFF.

The V gene is TRBV5-1, the J gene TRBJ2-1; the match to TRBD1 covers 7 bases. The CDR3 consists of 12 residues. J was trimmed by 10 bases and V by 6 bases; bases with no gene match: 7. The germline V gene has CDR1 SGHRS and CDR2 YFSETQ. DNA of the CDR3: TGCGCCAGCACCCTCGACAGGGAAGAGCAGTTCTTC. This encodes CASTLDREEQFF.

The chain links TRBV6-6 to TRBJ2-1, with D unresolved. V lost 3 bases and J 7 bases, leaving 10 bases between the germline ends. CDR1 is MNHNY, CDR2 SVGAGI, per germline (reference sequence). The CDR3 is 13 residues long. For the CDR3, the DNA is TGTGCCAGCAGTTATTCCGGTTTGAATGAGCAGTTCTTC. Amino acid sequence: CASSYSGLNEQFF.